These T cell receptor beta chains were read from a single sample in a study of cytomegalovirus exposure and HLA in healthy donors. The data were produced by immunoSEQ multiplex PCR, yet TCRdb's version contains in-frame clones alone and is incomplete. The sample carries 50,000 to 70,000 clones, 95% recorded once. Sequencing was carried out using PBMCs. The receptors derive from a woman younger than 35 in good health and CMV-seropositive. CDR3s include the opening cysteine and the closing phenylalanine or tryptophan. The D gene is left open where the match is weak. For some rows the clone size is stated as once, few or many, or as a class when expanded; others skip it.

NA	TRBV4-3	TRBD2	TRBJ2-1	TGCGCCAGCAGCCAAGATCTAGCGGTGCTTTATGAGCAGTTCTTC	CASSQDLAVLYEQFF
NA	TRBV28	TRBD1	TRBJ1-2	TGTGCCAGCAGTTTGATGACAGGGGTAATCTATGGCTACACCTTC	CASSLMTGVIYGYTF
NA	TRBV2	TRBD2	TRBJ2-1	TGTGCCAGCAGACTCACTAGCGGGAGTCCCGATGAGCAGTTCTTC	CASRLTSGSPDEQFF
NA	TRBV5-6	TRBD1	TRBJ2-7	TGTGCCAGCAGCTATGGACAGGGGAGAGGGGAGCAGTACTTC	CASSYGQGRGEQYF
NA	TRBV27	NA	TRBJ1-1	TGTGCCAGCAGCTTTGGTAGGGGCCGGAATGAAGCTTTCTTT	CASSFGRGRNEAFF
NA	TRBV4-1	NA	TRBJ2-4	TGCGCCAGCAGCCAAGCCCCGAGCTTAGCCAAAAACATTCAGTACTTC	CASSQAPSLAKNIQYF
NA	TRBV5-1	NA	TRBJ2-3	TGCGCCAGCAGCTTGGTTCAGGGTGATGTGGATACGCAGTATTTT	CASSLVQGDVDTQYF
NA	TRBV27	NA	TRBJ1-2	TGTGCCAGCAGCCGAGAGGGTGGCTATGGCTACACCTTC	CASSREGGYGYTF
NA	TRBV4-2	TRBD2	TRBJ2-7	TGTGCCAGCAGCCAAGTCGGTAGCGGGGGTGACGAGCAGTACTTC	CASSQVGSGGDEQYF
once	TRBV7-9	NA	TRBJ2-7	TGTGCCAGCAGCTCAGATAAGAAGTACAGGTCGCCCTCCTACGAGCAGTACTTC	CASSSDKKYRSPSYEQYF
NA	TRBV2	NA	TRBJ2-2	TGTGCCACCGCAACCGGCTACAGAAGACCCACCGGGGAGCTGTTTTTT	CATATGYRRPTGELFF
NA	TRBV9	TRBD2	TRBJ2-1	TGTGCCAGCAGCGACGGACTAGCGGGGAGCTCCTACAATGAGCAGTTCTTC	CASSDGLAGSSYNEQFF
once	TRBV7-6	NA	TRBJ1-6	TGTGCCAGCAGCCCGGGCGGGATTTCACCCCTCCACTTT	CASSPGGISPLHF
once	TRBV28	NA	TRBJ2-7	TGTGCCAGCAGCCCGGGATCGGGATACGAGCAGTACTTC	CASSPGSGYEQYF
NA	TRBV11-2	TRBD1	TRBJ2-7	TGTGCCAGCAGCGATCAAAGCTGGGACAGACTATTCTACGAGCAGTACTTC	CASSDQSWDRLFYEQYF
NA	TRBV5-1	NA	TRBJ2-5	TGCGCCAGCAGCTACCCCGGACAGCAAGAGACCCAGTACTTC	CASSYPGQQETQYF
NA	TRBV11-2	TRBD1	TRBJ2-1	TGTGCCAGCAGCCCACAGGGGAGCTCCTACAATGAGCAGTTCTTC	CASSPQGSSYNEQFF
medium-sized	TRBV28	NA	TRBJ2-1	TGTGCCAGCAGTTTGGGGACTGGCTCCTACAATGAGCAGTTCTTC	CASSLGTGSYNEQFF
NA	TRBV5-1	TRBD2	TRBJ2-5	TGCGCCAGCAGCTTGGTACTAGCGTCCGACCAAGAGACCCAGTACTTC	CASSLVLASDQETQYF
few	TRBV25-1	NA	TRBJ2-7	TGTGCCAGCAGATTAAACGAGCAGTACTTC	CASRLNEQYF
NA	TRBV27	NA	TRBJ2-1	TGTGCCAGCACTTCCCCGGCGGGGAAATTCCACAATGAGCAGTTCTTC	CASTSPAGKFHNEQFF
NA	TRBV9	TRBD1	TRBJ1-4	TGTGCCAGCAGCGTAGAACAGGGGAATGAAAAACTGTTTTTT	CASSVEQGNEKLFF
NA	TRBV14	TRBD1	TRBJ1-2	TGTGCCAGCAGCCAAGTGGGGACAGGCTTCTTTGGGGGCTACACCTTC	CASSQVGTGFFGGYTF
NA	TRBV7-8	NA	TRBJ1-2	TGTGCCAGCAGCTCAGGACAGTATGGCTACACCTTC	CASSSGQYGYTF
NA	TRBV5-1	NA	TRBJ1-3	TGCGCCAGCAGCTTTGGGGGGACCGACCTTTGGAACACCATATATTTT	CASSFGGTDLWNTIYF
NA	TRBV11-1	NA	TRBJ2-3	TGTGCCAGCAGCTTAGACTGGGGCCCAGATACGCAGTATTTT	CASSLDWGPDTQYF
NA	TRBV4-3	TRBD1	TRBJ1-5	TGCGCCAGCAGCCAAGATACAGGGGGGAATCAGCCCCAGCATTTT	CASSQDTGGNQPQHF
once	TRBV2	NA	TRBJ1-5	TGTGCCAGCAGGGTGACAGTTGCTGATCAGCCCCAGCATTTT	CASRVTVADQPQHF
once	TRBV7-2	NA	TRBJ2-3	TGTGCCAGCAGCTTATTCGAGGGAACGCAGTATTTT	CASSLFEGTQYF
once	TRBV4-2	NA	TRBJ1-2	TGTGCCAGCAGCCAAGATCTCGTCGACTATGGCTACACCTTC	CASSQDLVDYGYTF
NA	TRBV5-6	NA	TRBJ1-1	TGTGCCAGCAGTTCCCTGAACACAGTGAACACTGAAGCTTTCTTT	CASSSLNTVNTEAFF
few	TRBV6-1	NA	TRBJ2-7	TGTGCCAGCAGTGAGGGGGCCGAAGCCAACTACGAGCAGTACTTC	CASSEGAEANYEQYF
NA	TRBV19	NA	TRBJ1-6	TGTGCCAGTAGTAGGGGGGTTGGTAATTCACCCCTCCACTTT	CASSRGVGNSPLHF
NA	TRBV9	NA	TRBJ2-7	TGTGCCAGCAGCCCCGAGGGTCCGAGCTACGAGCAGTACTTC	CASSPEGPSYEQYF
NA	TRBV2	NA	TRBJ2-2	TGTGCCAGCAGTGAATGGGGAGGAGCCGGGGAGCTGTTTTTT	CASSEWGGAGELFF
NA	TRBV14	TRBD1	TRBJ2-3	TGTGCCAGCAGTCTTAACAGGGGGGCCACAGATACGCAGTATTTT	CASSLNRGATDTQYF
NA	TRBV6-1	NA	TRBJ1-1	TGTGCCAGCAGTGGGTGGGGGCGAAGGAGGAACACTGAAGCTTTCTTT	CASSGWGRRRNTEAFF
NA	TRBV2	TRBD2	TRBJ2-2	TGTGCCTCGGGGACTACCAGAACCGGGAAGCTGTTTTTT	CASGTTRTGKLFF
NA	TRBV5-4	NA	TRBJ1-4	TGTGCCAGCAGCTCCTTAGGAGCCGATATTGAAAAACTGTTTTTT	CASSSLGADIEKLFF
NA	TRBV28	NA	TRBJ1-2	TGTGCCAGCAGAGTCTTTAGAGGTGGCTACACCTTC	CASRVFRGGYTF
NA	TRBV7-3	NA	TRBJ2-2	TGTGCCAGCAGCTTAATGGTGGCCACCGGGGAGCTGTTTTTT	CASSLMVATGELFF
NA	TRBV4-1	NA	TRBJ2-1	TGCGCCAGCAGCCAAGATCCTGGGACTCGCGGCCAGTTCTTC	CASSQDPGTRGQFF
NA	TRBV2	NA	TRBJ1-5	TGTGCCAGCAGTTCCCTGGGGAGTTATAGCAATCAGCCCCAGCATTTT	CASSSLGSYSNQPQHF
NA	TRBV7-3	NA	TRBJ2-5	TGTGCCAGCAGCCCTACCCGGAGTCAGCAAGAGACCCAGTACTTC	CASSPTRSQQETQYF
NA	TRBV28	NA	TRBJ2-3	TGTGCCAGCACAGGGGCCACAGATACGCAGTATTTT	CASTGATDTQYF
NA	TRBV9	TRBD2	TRBJ2-3	TGTGCCAGCAGCCCGACTAGCGGGGACACAGATACGCAGTATTTT	CASSPTSGDTDTQYF
NA	TRBV27	TRBD2	TRBJ2-1	TGTGCCAGCAGTTTAGCGGGGGGGCCATACAATGAGCAGTTCTTC	CASSLAGGPYNEQFF
NA	TRBV7-3	TRBD2	TRBJ2-3	TGTGCCAGCAGCTATAGCGGGGGGGCGATGGATACGCAGTATTTT	CASSYSGGAMDTQYF
once	TRBV6-5	NA	TRBJ1-2	TGTGCCAGCAGGTCGAAGCACGTACATGGCTACACCTTC	CASRSKHVHGYTF
NA	TRBV19	TRBD2	TRBJ2-7	TGTGCCAGTAGATCCCTCGGACTAGCAACCTACGAGCAGTACTTC	CASRSLGLATYEQYF